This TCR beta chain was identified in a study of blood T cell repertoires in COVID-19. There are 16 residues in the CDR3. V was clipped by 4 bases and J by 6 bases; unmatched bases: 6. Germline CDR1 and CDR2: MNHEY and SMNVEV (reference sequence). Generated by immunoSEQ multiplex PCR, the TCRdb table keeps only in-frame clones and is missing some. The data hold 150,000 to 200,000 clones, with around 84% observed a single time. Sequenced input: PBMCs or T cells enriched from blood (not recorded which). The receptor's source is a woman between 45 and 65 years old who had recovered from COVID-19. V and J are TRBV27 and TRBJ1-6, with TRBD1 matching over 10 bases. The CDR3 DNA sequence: TGTGCCAGCAGTTGGGGGACAGGGGTGGGTAATTCACCCCTCCACTTT. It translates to CASSWGTGVGNSPLHF.